The clone carrying this TCR beta chain has a count of ten or more. Its matching antigen is unknown. The CDR3 is made up of 19 amino acids. The germline V gene has CDR1 DFQATT and CDR2 SNEGSKA (reference sequence). V lost 0 bases to trimming and J lost 0 bases; unmatched junction nucleotides: 11. There were TCR beta CDR3 regions amplified from RNA transcripts. Carried out on the TCR CDR3, a first-round RT-PCR used the HTBI primer set. One entry per CDR3 protein, called by TCRdb with MiXCR from the multiplex PCR reads. The sample lists around 300,000 distinct CDR3 sequences, about an eighth occurring once. The data were obtained in a study of T cells in Graves' hyperthyroidism and ophthalmopathy. Whole-study findings and limits: In validation, the model predicted ophthalmopathy. These predictions came a median approximately 6.5 months before onset.

Before ophthalmopathy appeared, progressors gave blood at initial hyperthyroidism diagnosis. The specimen was blood. This receptor was obtained from a woman aged 25 to 39 with Graves' hyperthyroidism that later progressed to Graves' ophthalmopathy. The chain uses TRBV20-1 and TRBJ2-3, with 11 positions matching TRBD2. Written as DNA, the CDR3 is TGCAGTGCTAGAGATCTTGGTAGCGGGAGGGAATTTAGCACAGATACGCAGTATTTT. Protein: CSARDLGSGREFSTDTQYF.